The 3 T cell receptor beta chains in this list originate from one sample, sequenced in a study of pediatric ulcerative colitis. Sequencing was performed with immunoSEQ multiplex PCR; in TCRdb, only in-frame clones are kept and a portion is missing. Seen here are around 36,000 clones, about 81% observed once, and the top ten hold over 0.95%. One to two pinch biopsies were taken from the rectum during colonoscopy. Source material: gut tissue. Receptor source: a boy younger than 18 with mild ulcerative colitis.

This rearrangement joins TRBV11-3 to TRBJ2-1, with D possibly TRBD1 on 5 matching bases. Trimming shortened V by 5 bases and J by 4 bases, and 24 bases separated the two germline ends. CDR1 is SGHNT, CDR2 YENEEA, per germline. The CDR3 runs to 18 residues. CDR3 region: CASSPTFGHPDMYNEQFF. CDR3 in DNA: TGTGCCAGCAGCCCAACCTTCGGACATCCCGATATGTACAATGAGCAGTTCTTC.

The J gene is TRBJ1-1, the V gene TRBV19; D uncertain. This CDR3 contains 14 residues. Trimming cost V 6 bases and J 3 bases, with 14 bases left between them. The germline CDR1 and CDR2 sequences are LNHDA and SQIVND (reference sequence). The CDR3 nucleotides read TGTGCCAGTAGGGAGGTTGTCGCGGACACTGAAGCTTTCTTT. This sequence encodes CASREVVADTEAFF.

The chain links TRBV5-1 to TRBJ2-5; D ambiguous. The V gene's germline CDR1 is SGHRS and CDR2 YFSETQ. V was cut by 0 bases and J by 1 base, with 7 bases left in between. The CDR3 is 14 residues long. This CDR3 reads CASSLATSQETQYF. The CDR3 DNA reads TGCGCCAGCAGCTTGGCGACTTCCCAAGAGACCCAGTACTTC.